Detailed here is one T cell receptor (beta chain). The entry originates in a study of blood T cell repertoires in COVID-19. At the level of the study: From the United States, Italy and Spain came samples of acute and convalescent COVID-19. The analysed material was cDNA or gDNA that came from T cells, B-cell-depleted T cells, or PBMCs.

Germline-derived CDR1 and CDR2 are SGHVS and FQNEAQ. Trimming at V came to 4 bases and at J to 4 bases, leaving 7 bases not matched to a gene. The CDR3 is 15 amino acids. Per the original data handling: Quantification of nucleated cells was approximated via reference gene primer amplification. Profiled with immunoSEQ multiplex PCR; TCRdb holds only in-frame clones, not every one. The DNA gave D and trimming, while V, J and clone size come from that table. This table has 200,000 to 250,000 clones, 65% to 90% appearing once. The chain recombines TRBV7-8 with TRBJ2-5; 9 bases align to TRBD2. The sequencing sample was made of peripheral blood. The receptor's source is a man in his forties or fifties with COVID-19, enrolled during active disease. This CDR3 is CASSSPGLARETQYF. Written as DNA, the CDR3 is TGTGCCAGCAGCTCTCCGGGACTAGCTAGAGAGACCCAGTACTTC.